This record looks at one TCR beta chain sequence and its context. This entry is derived from a study of beta chain features in type 1 diabetes. J lost 6 bases, V lost 4 bases, and 6 bases had no gene match. The CDR3 length is 15 residues. Germline values: CDR1 MDHEN, CDR2 SYDVKM. Expressed TCRB transcripts were sequenced because the isolated RNA had all been reverse transcribed beforehand. The method was immunoSEQ multiplex PCR; TCRdb's version includes in-frame clones alone and lacks a portion of them. This table holds some 240,000 clones, 11% found once. The genes are TRBV28 and TRBJ2-1, with 10 bases identical to TRBD2. Sequenced input: central memory CD4+ T cells from blood. The source is a man younger than 35 in good health. Here the CDR3 DNA reads TGTGCCAGCAGTTGGACTAGCGGCGACCTCAATGAGCAGTTCTTC. Translated: CASSWTSGDLNEQFF.